This T cell receptor (beta chain) was sequenced for a study of shared clonotypes between healthy human individuals. The wider study: The donor pool was made up of two women and three men aged 18 to 49.

This CDR3 region has 16 residues. V was shortened by 0 bases and J by 1 base, with 14 bases between the two germline ends. Germline V gene sequence: CDR1 SGHRS, CDR2 YFSETQ. This table comes from immunoSEQ multiplex PCR, and its TCRdb copy is limited to in-frame clones, with some not included. In the table there are approximately 2.4 million clones, nearly 97% of which are singletons. The sequenced material came from naive CD4+ T cells sorted from blood. Subset here: CD45RA+ positively selected. The V gene is TRBV5-1, the J gene TRBJ2-7, with a tentative D call TRBD2 (6 bases). This clonotype was obtained from a man younger than 30 in good health. CDR3 sequence reads: CASSLGGTVPSYEQYF. As DNA, the CDR3 is TGCGCCAGCAGCTTGGGGGGGACTGTTCCTTCCTACGAGCAGTACTTC.